This T cell receptor beta chain was obtained from a study of beta chain features in type 1 diabetes (dated by TCRdb to the late 2010s). In the study overall: Patients and healthy donors did not differ in mean age, gender distribution, total cell number or subset yield. A total of over 90,000,000 sorted cells were examined across all samples, and a strong correlation was observed between cell number per subset and RNA yield. In the study, TCRB repertoires of sorted circulating CD4+ T cell subsets from recently diagnosed type 1 diabetes patients were compared with those of matched healthy donors. Naive and central memory subsets were obtained from all 30 or so donors, but regulatory and stem cell-like memory subsets were isolated from only 8 patients and roughly 8 healthy donors.

The entire amount of isolated RNA was reverse transcribed using the High Capacity cDNA Reverse Transcription Kit, so the sequenced TCRB transcripts were expressed ones. Naive, central memory and regulatory T cell samples underwent deep immunoSEQ sequencing, averaging around 3.7 million total reads per sample. Sorted cells were lysed in RLT buffer and RNA was extracted with DNase-treated RNeasy Micro or Mini kits, depending on cell number. Each cell subset was processed on its own to prevent cross-contamination, while patient and healthy donor samples were processed together. Using the immunoSEQ multiplex PCR, TCRB sequences were amplified from cDNA into 87-bp fragments spanning the CDR3 region. Sequencing of the amplicons was performed on the Illumina HiSeq platform. As for the authors' bioinformatics: Synthetic template baselines were used to correct PCR bias computationally, reads within Hamming distance 2 were collapsed together, and singletons that could not be merged were discarded. Reads were aligned to IMGT to assign V, D and J genes, CDR3 length, and insertions or deletions at six rearrangement sites. Within each subset, clonotype counts were normalized to sorted cell number, after which true diversity and Gini coefficients were computed with the tcR R package. Repertoire sharing was quantified using the overlap coefficient calculated on TCRB nucleotide sequences. As a proxy for the pre-selection repertoire, out-of-frame TCRB sequences from naive cells were analyzed. TCRdb obtained this table from immuneACCESS and retained in-frame rearrangements with V and J assigned. These tables miss some clones; where compared with another copy, unresolved V genes account for less than half of the shortfall, and the remainder is unexplained. The V and J calls and clone size were taken over from that table, and D and trimming were inferred from the DNA. This sample gives 620,000 or so clones in total; about 14% of them show up just once. In total, the top ten clones hold more than 0.08% of the sample.

A few counts support this clone. What antigen it recognizes has not been identified. Nothing much larger sits one base from this clone, and base qualities are not available. Each donor gave one peripheral blood draw, averaging roughly 100 mL, which was collected into heparinised tubes. Naive, central memory, regulatory and stem cell-like memory CD4+ T cells were sorted on a BD FACSAria II using a panel including CD45RO, CCR7, CD25, CD127, CD95 and CD27. Purity was above 95% for every sorted population. PBMCs were isolated right away by Lymphoprep density gradient centrifugation and were stained directly, without culture. To minimize batch effects, samples were stained and sorted in pairs, one healthy donor with one patient per experiment. The CDR3 goes from the cysteine to the phenylalanine over 14 residues. The read is trimmed to its CDR3 DNA, 42 bases read in frame from base 1. CDR1 and CDR2 are read off the germline V gene as MDHEN and SYDVKM. The trim is 8 bases for V and 3 bases for J, with a gap of 16 bases between the germline ends.

Overall study results and their limits: Only small numbers of individuals were included in the HLA sub-analyses, which left unresolved whether HLA type had any influence on TCRB rearrangement. Sequencing cDNA rather than genomic DNA could over-represent highly expressing activated cells, although activation and CD3 levels did not differ between groups. A moderate but significant shortening of TCRB CDR3 length was observed in type 1 diabetes patients in all four CD4+ subsets. PCR might favor shorter templates, but patient and control samples were amplified and corrected together, so any skew would affect both groups equally. At VDJ recombination sites, patients with type 1 diabetes made fewer insertions and deleted more nucleotides, a pattern implying thymic rearrangement abnormalities. The naive, central memory and regulatory TCRB repertoires appeared to resemble one another more closely among patients than among healthy donors.

The chain employs TRBV28 and TRBJ1-1; the D gene remains uncertain. Sequenced sample: naive CD4+ T cells from blood. The cell subset or site label of this sample denotes: true naive CD4+ T cells. This clonotype was sampled from a man younger than 30 in good health. The DNA reads as follows: TGTGCCAGCTCTACCGACCCAAACTACACTGAAGCTTTCTTT. This translates into CASSTDPNYTEAFF.